Listed below are T cell receptor beta chains from one sample, sequenced in a study of OX40 agonist ivuxolimab in advanced cancers. Using immunoSEQ multiplex PCR, the repertoire was profiled, and TCRdb retains in-frame clones only, with some absent. The sample has 25,000 to 30,000 clones; more than 65% are singletons. The input for sequencing was CD4+ or CD8+ T cells sorted from blood, taken in a trial of the OX40 agonist ivuxolimab. Receptors originate from an adult with an advanced solid tumor such as melanoma, head and neck, liver or kidney cancer. CDR3s include the opening cysteine and the closing phenylalanine or tryptophan. D genes are given only for firm matches. The size entry is marked missing in some rows and otherwise reads once, few, many or a size class.

D gene	clone size	V gene	J gene	CDR3 DNA	CDR3 protein
-	once	TRBV6-6	TRBJ1-1	TGTGCCAGCAGTTCCGGGGCCCTTGGGGGCACTGAAGCTTTCTTT	CASSSGALGGTEAFF
-	-	TRBV9	TRBJ1-2	TGTGCCAGCAGCGTAGTCGCAGGGTTGAGTTATGGCTACACCTTC	CASSVVAGLSYGYTF
TRBD1	-	TRBV7-2	TRBJ1-1	TGTGCCAGCAGCTTGTTTGGGACAGGGGGCACTGAAGCTTTCTTT	CASSLFGTGGTEAFF
-	-	TRBV19	TRBJ1-1	TGTGCCAGTACTCCCGGTGGGACTGAAGCTTTCTTT	CASTPGGTEAFF
-	-	TRBV6-6	TRBJ1-2	TGTGCCAGCAGTTACTCGACTTTATCTGGCTACACCTTC	CASSYSTLSGYTF
-	-	TRBV15	TRBJ2-4	TGTGCCACCAGCCCGGGACGTTTCCAGACCAAAAACATTCAGTACTTC	CATSPGRFQTKNIQYF
-	-	TRBV30	TRBJ2-1	TGTGCCTGGTCTAGAAGGGGGAGCTCCTACAATGAGCAGTTCTTC	CAWSRRGSSYNEQFF
TRBD2	once	TRBV11-2	TRBJ2-2	TGTGCCAGCAGCCGCTGGACTAGCGGGGTATATCCCGGGGAGCTGTTTTTT	CASSRWTSGVYPGELFF
TRBD2	-	TRBV4-3	TRBJ2-3	TGCGCCAGCAGCCAAGATAGTAGCGGGGGGGCAGATACGCAGTATTTT	CASSQDSSGGADTQYF
TRBD1	few	TRBV7-2	TRBJ2-5	TGTGCCAGCAGCGACCCGGACAGGGGGCGCGTGTATGAGACCCAGTACTTC	CASSDPDRGRVYETQYF
-	-	TRBV7-6	TRBJ1-1	TGTGCCAGCAGCCGAGGGGGTACTGAAGCTTTCTTT	CASSRGGTEAFF
-	-	TRBV7-9	TRBJ2-5	TGTGCCAGCAGTTTTCCGGGACCGGAAGCCCAGTACTTC	CASSFPGPEAQYF
-	-	TRBV7-9	TRBJ2-7	TGTGCCAGCAGCCCAGATTACGAGCAGTACTTC	CASSPDYEQYF
TRBD2	few	TRBV5-4	TRBJ2-1	TGTGCCAGCAGCTTGGGCCTAGCGGGAGATGAGCAGTTCTTC	CASSLGLAGDEQFF
-	-	TRBV2	TRBJ1-2	TGTGCCAACCAATTGGGTTCGAGCTACACCTTC	CANQLGSSYTF
-	-	TRBV5-6	TRBJ2-7	TGTGCCAGCAGCTTCGTGGGGGCTCGGGGCGAGCAGTACTTC	CASSFVGARGEQYF
-	once	TRBV7-9	TRBJ2-3	TGTGCCAGCAGCTTCTGGGCAGATACGCAGTATTTT	CASSFWADTQYF
-	-	TRBV4-1	TRBJ1-4	TGCGCCAGCAGCCAAGATCCAGGGTCGACTAATGAAAAACTGTTTTTT	CASSQDPGSTNEKLFF
-	-	TRBV5-8	TRBJ1-2	TGTGCCAGCAGCTCGAACAGGGAATTTCCTGGCTACACCTTC	CASSSNREFPGYTF
-	-	TRBV4-1	TRBJ1-5	TGCGCCAGCAGCCAAGGAGGGCGCCAGCCCCAGCATTTT	CASSQGGRQPQHF
-	-	TRBV7-2	TRBJ2-3	TGTGCCAGCAGCGAGGACTTCGGGGCCCTCACAGATACGCAGTATTTT	CASSEDFGALTDTQYF
-	-	TRBV7-2	TRBJ2-7	TGTGCCAGCAGCTTAGGCCCCGCCTGGGCACAGGGTCCCTACGAGCAGTACTTC	CASSLGPAWAQGPYEQYF
-	once	TRBV6-6	TRBJ2-7	TGTGCCAGCAGTTACTCAGGGGCCGCCTACGAGCAGTACTTC	CASSYSGAAYEQYF
-	-	TRBV5-4	TRBJ2-1	TGTGCCAGCAGCTTGGACAGCTCCTACAATGAGCAGTTCTTC	CASSLDSSYNEQFF
TRBD1	-	TRBV19	TRBJ2-7	TGTGCCAGTAGTAACAGGGGGCCCCACGAGCAGTACTTC	CASSNRGPHEQYF
TRBD1	-	TRBV19	TRBJ1-4	TGTGCCAGTAGGCCGGGACAGGGACCCGAAAAACTGTTTTTT	CASRPGQGPEKLFF
TRBD2	-	TRBV5-4	TRBJ2-7	TGTGCCAGCAGCTTGGTCGCTAGCGGGGGCTACGAGCAGTACTTC	CASSLVASGGYEQYF
-	-	TRBV4-2	TRBJ2-1	TGTGCCAGCAGCCAAGAAGGGACTGAGCAGTTCTTC	CASSQEGTEQFF
TRBD2	-	TRBV28	TRBJ2-1	TGTGCCAGCAGTTTGGTAGCGGGGGGGTACAATGAGCAGTTCTTC	CASSLVAGGYNEQFF
TRBD1	-	TRBV5-4	TRBJ1-6	TGTGCCAGCAGCCACGACAGGGGTTTAGAATCACCCCTCCACTTT	CASSHDRGLESPLHF
-	-	TRBV11-3	TRBJ2-2	TGTGCCAGCAGCCCATCAGCGTGGACAGCACGTAACACCGGGGAGCTGTTTTTT	CASSPSAWTARNTGELFF
-	-	TRBV7-9	TRBJ1-2	TGTGCCAGCAGCTTAGGGTGGGCAGCCTTTAGGTTGATGAGCTACACCTTC	CASSLGWAAFRLMSYTF
-	-	TRBV7-6	TRBJ1-5	TGTGCCAGCAGCTTAGTCGCAGGGGAGCCCCAGCATTTT	CASSLVAGEPQHF
-	-	TRBV6-6	TRBJ1-2	TGTGCCAGCAGTTACGAAGGGTCTGGCGGCTACACCTTC	CASSYEGSGGYTF
TRBD2	-	TRBV7-2	TRBJ2-5	TGTGCCAGCAGCCCCACCAGACTCCTAGCGGGGGAGGAGACCCAGTACTTC	CASSPTRLLAGEETQYF
-	-	TRBV21-1	TRBJ2-7	TGTGCCAGCAGCAAAGCAGAGAGACTTCGGGGCGGGACAGGGGGTTGCGAGCAGTACTTC	CASSKAERLRGGTGGCEQYF
-	-	TRBV6-5	TRBJ2-6	TGTGCCAGCAGCCCTAACTCTGTGGCCAACGTCCTGACTTTC	CASSPNSVANVLTF
-	-	TRBV6-4	TRBJ1-1	TGTGCCAGCAGTTACTTACAGGGTACGCACACTGAAGCTTTCTTT	CASSYLQGTHTEAFF
-	-	TRBV7-9	TRBJ2-7	TGTGCCAGCAGCTCGGACGGAATCCGCTACGAGCAGTACTTC	CASSSDGIRYEQYF